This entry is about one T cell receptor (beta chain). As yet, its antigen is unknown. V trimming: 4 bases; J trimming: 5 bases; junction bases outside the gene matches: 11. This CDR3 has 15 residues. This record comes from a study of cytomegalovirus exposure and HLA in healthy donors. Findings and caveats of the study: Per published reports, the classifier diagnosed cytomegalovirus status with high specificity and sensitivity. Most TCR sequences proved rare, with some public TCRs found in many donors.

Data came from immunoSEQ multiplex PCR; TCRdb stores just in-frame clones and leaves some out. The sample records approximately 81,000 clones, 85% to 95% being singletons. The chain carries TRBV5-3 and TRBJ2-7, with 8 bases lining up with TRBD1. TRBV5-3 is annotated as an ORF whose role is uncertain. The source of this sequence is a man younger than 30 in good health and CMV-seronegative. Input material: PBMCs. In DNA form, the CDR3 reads TGTGCCAGAAGCGCGAACCGGACAGGGAGGCACGAGCAGTACTTC. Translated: CARSANRTGRHEQYF.